The entry below describes one T cell receptor (beta chain). The antigen remains undetermined. The CDR3 loop spans 16 amino acids. The data belong to a study of shared clonotypes between healthy human individuals. Broader study findings: Inspection by rarefaction showed sorted-subset sequencing to be incomplete despite large depth.

When replicate PCRs were run on sorted subsets, they used 200 to 250 ng DNA, about 30,000 T cell genomes. The repertoire was sequenced with immunoSEQ multiplex PCR; TCRdb's copy has only in-frame clones and lacks some. In the table there are 850,000 to 1,200,000 clones, around 76% of which are singletons. The authors divided CD4+ cells into CD45RA+ naive and CD45RA-negative memory subsets. The sequence was obtained from a man between 18 and 29 years old in good health. The sample comprised memory CD4+ T cells sorted from blood. Indicated subset: CD45RA-negative fraction. The genes are TRBV21-1 and TRBJ1-1; the table names TRBD1, a call not compared with the DNA. TRBV21-1 is given as a pseudogene. CDR3 sequence: CASSKDGQVIPTEAFF. CDR3 DNA sequence: TGTGCCAGCAGCAAAGATGGCCAGGTAATACCCACTGAAGCTTTCTTT.